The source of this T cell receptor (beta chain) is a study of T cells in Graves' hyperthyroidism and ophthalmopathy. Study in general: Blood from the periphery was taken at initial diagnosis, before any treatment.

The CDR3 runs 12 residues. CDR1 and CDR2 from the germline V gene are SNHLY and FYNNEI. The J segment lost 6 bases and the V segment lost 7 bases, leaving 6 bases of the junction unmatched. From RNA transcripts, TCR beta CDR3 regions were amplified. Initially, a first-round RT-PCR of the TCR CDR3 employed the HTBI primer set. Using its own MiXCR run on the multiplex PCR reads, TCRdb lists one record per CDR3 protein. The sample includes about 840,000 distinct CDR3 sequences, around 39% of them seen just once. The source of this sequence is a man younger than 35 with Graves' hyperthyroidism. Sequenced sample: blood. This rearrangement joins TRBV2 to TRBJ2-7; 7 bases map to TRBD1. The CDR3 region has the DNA TGTGCCAGCATCGGGACAGCTGGCGAGCAGTACTTC. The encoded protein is CASIGTAGEQYF.